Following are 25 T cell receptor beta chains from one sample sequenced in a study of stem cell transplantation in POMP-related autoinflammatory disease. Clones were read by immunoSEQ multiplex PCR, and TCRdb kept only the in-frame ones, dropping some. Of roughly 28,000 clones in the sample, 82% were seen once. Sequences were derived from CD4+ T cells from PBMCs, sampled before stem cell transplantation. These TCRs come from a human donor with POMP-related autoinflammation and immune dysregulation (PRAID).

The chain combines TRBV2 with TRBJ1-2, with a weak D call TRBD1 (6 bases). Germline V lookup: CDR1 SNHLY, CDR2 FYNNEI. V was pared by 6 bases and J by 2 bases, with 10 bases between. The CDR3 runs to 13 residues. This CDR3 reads CASSPTGNYGYTF. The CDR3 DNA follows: TGTGCCAGCAGCCCGACAGGCAACTATGGCTACACCTTC.

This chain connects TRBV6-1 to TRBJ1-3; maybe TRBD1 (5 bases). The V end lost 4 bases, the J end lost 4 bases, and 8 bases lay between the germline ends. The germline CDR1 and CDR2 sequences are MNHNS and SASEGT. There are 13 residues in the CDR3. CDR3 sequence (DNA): TGTGCCAGCAGTGGAAGACAGGGAAACACCATATATTTT. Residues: CASSGRQGNTIYF.

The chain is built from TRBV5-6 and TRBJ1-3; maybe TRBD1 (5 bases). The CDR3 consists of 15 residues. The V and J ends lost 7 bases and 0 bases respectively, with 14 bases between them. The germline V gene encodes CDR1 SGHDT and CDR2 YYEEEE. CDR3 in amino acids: CASGLTASSGNTIYF. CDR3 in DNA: TGTGCCAGCGGCCTGACAGCGAGCTCTGGAAACACCATATATTTT. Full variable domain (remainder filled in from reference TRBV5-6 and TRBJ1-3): DAGVTQSPTHLIKTRGQQVTLRCSPKSGHDTVSWYQQALGQGPQFIFQYYEEEERQRGNFPDRFSGHQFPNYSSELNVNALLLGDSALYLCASGLTASSGNTIYFGEGSWLTVV.

DNA of the CDR3: TGTGCCAGCAGTGAATTCCGAACCTCTGGACCGCCAGGATCTGGAAACACCATATATTTT. It is translated as CASSEFRTSGPPGSGNTIYF. The V gene is TRBV2, the J gene TRBJ1-3, with unresolved D. The V and J ends lost 2 bases and 1 base respectively, with 24 bases between them. The CDR3 has 20 amino acids. Per the germline V gene, CDR1 is SNHLY and CDR2 is FYNNEI.

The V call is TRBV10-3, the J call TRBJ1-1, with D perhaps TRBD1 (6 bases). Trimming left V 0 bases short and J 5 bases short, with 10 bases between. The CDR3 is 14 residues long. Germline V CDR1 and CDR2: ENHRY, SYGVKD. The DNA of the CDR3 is TGTGCCATCAGTGAGTCATCAGGGGAGACTGAAGCTTTCTTT. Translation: CAISESSGETEAFF.

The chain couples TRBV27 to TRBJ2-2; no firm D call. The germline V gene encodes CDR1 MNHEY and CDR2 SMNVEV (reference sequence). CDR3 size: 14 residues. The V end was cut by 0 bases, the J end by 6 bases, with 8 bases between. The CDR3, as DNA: TGTGCCAGCAGTTTATCTTCCGTTCCCGGGGAGCTGTTTTTT. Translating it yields CASSLSSVPGELFF.

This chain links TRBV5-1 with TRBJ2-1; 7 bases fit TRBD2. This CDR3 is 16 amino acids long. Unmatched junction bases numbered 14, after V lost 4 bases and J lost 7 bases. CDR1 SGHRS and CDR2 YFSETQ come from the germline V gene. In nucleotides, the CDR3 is TGCGCCAGCAGCCCTCCCTTACTAGCCGGGGGGAATGAGCAGTTCTTC. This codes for CASSPPLLAGGNEQFF.

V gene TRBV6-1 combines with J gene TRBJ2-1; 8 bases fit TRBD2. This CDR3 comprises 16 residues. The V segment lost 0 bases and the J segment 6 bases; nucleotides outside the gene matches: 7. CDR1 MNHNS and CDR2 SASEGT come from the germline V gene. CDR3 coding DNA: TGTGCCAGCAGTGAAGCGCACGGGACTAGGACCAATGAGCAGTTCTTC. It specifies CASSEAHGTRTNEQFF.

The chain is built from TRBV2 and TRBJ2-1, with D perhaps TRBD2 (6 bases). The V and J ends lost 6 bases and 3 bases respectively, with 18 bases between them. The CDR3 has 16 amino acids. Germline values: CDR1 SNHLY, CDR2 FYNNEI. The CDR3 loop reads CASRGSGPDHYNEQFF. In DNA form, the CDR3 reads TGTGCCAGCAGGGGGAGCGGGCCAGACCACTACAATGAGCAGTTCTTC.

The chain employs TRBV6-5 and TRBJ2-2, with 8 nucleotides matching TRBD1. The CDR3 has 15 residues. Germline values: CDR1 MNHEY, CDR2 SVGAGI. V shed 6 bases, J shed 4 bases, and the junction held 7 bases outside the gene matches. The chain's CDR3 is CASRSGGEGTGELFF. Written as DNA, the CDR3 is TGTGCCAGCAGGTCAGGGGGCGAGGGCACCGGGGAGCTGTTTTTT.

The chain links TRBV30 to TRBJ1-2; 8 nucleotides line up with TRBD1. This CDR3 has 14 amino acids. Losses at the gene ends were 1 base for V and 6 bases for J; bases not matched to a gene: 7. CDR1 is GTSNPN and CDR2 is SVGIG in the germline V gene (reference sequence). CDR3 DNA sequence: TGTGCCTGGAGTGGACAGGGGTACCCTCATGGCTACACCTTC. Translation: CAWSGQGYPHGYTF. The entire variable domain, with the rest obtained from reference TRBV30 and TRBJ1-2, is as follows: SQTIHQWPATLVQPVGSPLSLECTVEGTSNPNLYWYRQAAGRGLQLLFYSVGIGQISSEVPQNLSASRPQDRQFILSSKKLLLSDSGFYLCAWSGQGYPHGYTFGSGTRLTVV.

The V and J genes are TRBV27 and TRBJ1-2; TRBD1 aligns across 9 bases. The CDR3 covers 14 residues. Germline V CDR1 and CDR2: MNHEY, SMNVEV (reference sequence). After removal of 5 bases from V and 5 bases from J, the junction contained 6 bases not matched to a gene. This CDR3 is CASSPRTGEYGYTF. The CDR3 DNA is TGTGCCAGCAGTCCCCGGACAGGGGAATATGGCTACACCTTC.

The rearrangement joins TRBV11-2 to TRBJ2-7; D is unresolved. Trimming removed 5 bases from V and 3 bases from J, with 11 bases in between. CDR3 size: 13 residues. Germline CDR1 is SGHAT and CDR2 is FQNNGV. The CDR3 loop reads CASSQPLGYEQYF. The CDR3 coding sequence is TGTGCCAGCAGCCAACCTCTAGGCTACGAGCAGTACTTC. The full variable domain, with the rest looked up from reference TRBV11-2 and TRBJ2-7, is EAGVAQSPRYKIIEKRQSVAFWCNPISGHATLYWYQQILGQGPKLLIQFQNNGVVDDSQLPKDRFSAERLKGVDSTLKIQPAKLEDSAVYLCASSQPLGYEQYFGPGTRLTVT.

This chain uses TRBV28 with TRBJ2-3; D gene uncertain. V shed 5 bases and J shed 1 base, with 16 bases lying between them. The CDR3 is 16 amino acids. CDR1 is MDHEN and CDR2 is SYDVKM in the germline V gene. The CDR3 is CASSARPPTGTDTQYF. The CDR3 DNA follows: TGTGCCAGCAGTGCCAGGCCCCCCACTGGCACAGATACGCAGTATTTT.

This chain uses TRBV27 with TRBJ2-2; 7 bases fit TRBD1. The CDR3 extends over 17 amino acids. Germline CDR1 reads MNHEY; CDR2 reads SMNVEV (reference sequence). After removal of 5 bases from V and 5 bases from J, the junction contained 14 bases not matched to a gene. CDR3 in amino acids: CASSLRLTPGGTGELFF. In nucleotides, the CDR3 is TGTGCCAGCAGTCTCAGACTAACCCCAGGGGGTACCGGGGAGCTGTTTTTT.

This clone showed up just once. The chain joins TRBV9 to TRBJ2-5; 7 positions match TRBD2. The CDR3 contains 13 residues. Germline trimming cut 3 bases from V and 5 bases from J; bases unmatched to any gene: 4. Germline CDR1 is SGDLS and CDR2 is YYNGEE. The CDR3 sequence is CASSARGGETQYF. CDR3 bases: TGTGCCAGCAGCGCCCGGGGAGGGGAGACCCAGTACTTC.

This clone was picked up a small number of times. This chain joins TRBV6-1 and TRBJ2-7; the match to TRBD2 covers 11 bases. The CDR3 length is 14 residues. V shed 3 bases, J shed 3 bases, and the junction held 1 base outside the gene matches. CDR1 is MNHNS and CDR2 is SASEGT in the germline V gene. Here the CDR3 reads CASSETSGIYEQYF. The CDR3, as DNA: TGTGCCAGCAGTGAGACTAGCGGGATCTACGAGCAGTACTTC.

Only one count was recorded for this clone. CDR3 loop: CASTRNWGGVGETQYF. The CDR3 region has the DNA TGTGCCAGCACGCGGAATTGGGGGGGAGTGGGAGAGACCCAGTACTTC. The chain is built from TRBV5-4 and TRBJ2-5; 7 nucleotides agree with TRBD2. V lost 6 bases and J lost 4; bases outside the gene matches: 15. The CDR3 totals 16 residues. Germline values: CDR1 SGHNT, CDR2 YYREEE (reference sequence).

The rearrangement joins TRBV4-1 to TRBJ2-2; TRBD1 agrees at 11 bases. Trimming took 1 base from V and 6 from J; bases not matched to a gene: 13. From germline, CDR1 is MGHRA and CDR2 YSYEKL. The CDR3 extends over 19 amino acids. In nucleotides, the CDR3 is TGCGCCAGCAGCCAAGGGGTCCGCCGTAGGACAGGGGGCCCCGGGGAGCTGTTTTTT. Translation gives CASSQGVRRRTGGPGELFF.

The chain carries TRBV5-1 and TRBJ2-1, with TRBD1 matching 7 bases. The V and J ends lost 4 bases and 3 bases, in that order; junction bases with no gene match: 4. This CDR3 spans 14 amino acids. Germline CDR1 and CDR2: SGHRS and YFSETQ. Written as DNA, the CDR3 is TGCGCCAGCAGCCTCCGGGACAGCTACAATGAGCAGTTCTTC. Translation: CASSLRDSYNEQFF.

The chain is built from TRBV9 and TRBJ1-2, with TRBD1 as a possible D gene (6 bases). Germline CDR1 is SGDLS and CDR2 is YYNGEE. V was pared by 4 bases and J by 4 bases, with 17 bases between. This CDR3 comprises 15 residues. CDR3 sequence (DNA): TGTGCCAGCAGCCAGGGGAACAGGTCCTTCTATGGCTACACCTTC. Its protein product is CASSQGNRSFYGYTF.

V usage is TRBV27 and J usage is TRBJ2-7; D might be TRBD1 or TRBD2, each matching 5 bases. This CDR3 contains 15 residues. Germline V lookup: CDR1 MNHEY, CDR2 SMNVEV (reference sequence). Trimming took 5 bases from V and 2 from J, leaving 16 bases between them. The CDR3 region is CASSGSGTETYEQYF. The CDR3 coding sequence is TGTGCCAGCAGTGGATCCGGGACCGAAACCTACGAGCAGTACTTC.

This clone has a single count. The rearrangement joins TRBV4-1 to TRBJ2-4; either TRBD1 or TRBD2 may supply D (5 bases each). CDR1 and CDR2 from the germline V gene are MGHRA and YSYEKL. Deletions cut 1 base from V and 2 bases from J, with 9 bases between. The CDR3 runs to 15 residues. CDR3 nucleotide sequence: TGCGCCAGCAGCCAAGTTGAGGGACCCAAAAACATTCAGTACTTC. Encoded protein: CASSQVEGPKNIQYF.

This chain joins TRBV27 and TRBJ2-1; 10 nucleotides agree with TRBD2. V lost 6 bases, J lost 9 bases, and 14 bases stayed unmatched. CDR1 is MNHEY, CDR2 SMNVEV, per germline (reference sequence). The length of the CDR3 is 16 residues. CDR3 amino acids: CASSPTLAGGSGEQFF. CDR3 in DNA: TGTGCCAGCAGCCCTACCTTAGCGGGAGGTAGTGGTGAGCAGTTCTTC.

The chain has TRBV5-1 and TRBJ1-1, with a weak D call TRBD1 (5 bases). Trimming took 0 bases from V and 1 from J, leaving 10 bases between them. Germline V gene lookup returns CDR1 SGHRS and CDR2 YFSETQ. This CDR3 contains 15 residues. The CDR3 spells CASSLVPGQNTEAFF. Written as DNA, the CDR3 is TGCGCCAGCAGCTTGGTTCCGGGGCAGAACACTGAAGCTTTCTTT.